This T cell receptor beta chain was identified during a study of CD4 T cells in relation to SARS-CoV-2 and coronaviruses. Study information: After around 10 days of antigen culture, PBMC TCR beta CDR3s were sequenced. Convalescent patients were fewer than ten males and 4 females; two were Hispanic. Shared crossreactive spike epitopes were mapped to their HLA restriction.

Sequenced by immunoSEQ multiplex PCR; TCRdb stores in-frame clones only, minus some. This sample has about 38,000 clones, with about three quarters found just once. Only one count was recorded for this clone. Its target is unknown. The CDR3 runs 13 residues. The J segment lost 5 bases and the V segment lost 8 bases, leaving 7 bases of the junction unmatched. CDR1 is ENHRY, CDR2 SYGVKD, per germline. The chain uses TRBV10-3 and TRBJ2-3, with TRBD1 matching over 7 bases. This clonotype originated in an adult with COVID-19. Sequenced sample: memory CD4+ T cells from PBMCs, cultured in vitro. The CDR3 coding sequence is TGTGCCATCTTGAGGGGGCAAGGAGATACGCAGTATTTT. This sequence encodes CAILRGQGDTQYF.